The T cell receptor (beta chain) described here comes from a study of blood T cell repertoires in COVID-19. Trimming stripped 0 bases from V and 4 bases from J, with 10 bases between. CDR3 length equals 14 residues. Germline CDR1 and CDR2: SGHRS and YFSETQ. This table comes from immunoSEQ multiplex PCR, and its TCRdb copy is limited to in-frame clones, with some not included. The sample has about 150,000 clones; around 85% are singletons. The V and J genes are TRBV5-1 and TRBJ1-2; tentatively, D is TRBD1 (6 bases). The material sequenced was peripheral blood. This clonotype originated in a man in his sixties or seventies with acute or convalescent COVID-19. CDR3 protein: CASSLADSSYGYTF. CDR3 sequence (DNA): TGCGCCAGCAGCTTGGCGGACAGTTCCTATGGCTACACCTTC.